This T cell receptor beta chain was obtained from a study of beta chain features in type 1 diabetes. Across the whole study: Cell yields, gender and age were similar in healthy donors and patients. Overall study findings and caveats: In patients and controls equally, PCR might favor templates that are shorter. Sequencing from cDNA could over-represent high-TCR-expressing cells. TCRB CDR3 length was moderately but significantly reduced in all four CD4+ subsets of Type 1 diabetes patients.

Per donor, one heparinised blood draw averaged approximately 120 mL. cDNA synthesis used the whole RNA isolate, giving expressed TCRB sequences. Generated by immunoSEQ multiplex PCR, the TCRdb table keeps only in-frame clones and is missing some. The repertoire has roughly 180,000 clones, around 7.9% of them found once; the top ten carry under 0.55%. With regard to this clone: What it binds is unknown.

Per germline, CDR1 LNHDA and CDR2 SQIVND (reference sequence). The CDR3 consists of 16 residues. The sequenced sample consisted of central memory CD4+ T cells from blood. This TCR came from a man younger than 35 with type 1 diabetes. The chain joins TRBV19 to TRBJ2-5, with 10 positions matching TRBD1. The J call is doubtful: the DNA matches TRBJ2-7 better. CDR3 nucleotide sequence: TGTGCCAGTAGTACGATCTTGGGACAGGGGCCCTACGAGCAGTACTTC. It codes for CASSTILGQGPYEQYF.